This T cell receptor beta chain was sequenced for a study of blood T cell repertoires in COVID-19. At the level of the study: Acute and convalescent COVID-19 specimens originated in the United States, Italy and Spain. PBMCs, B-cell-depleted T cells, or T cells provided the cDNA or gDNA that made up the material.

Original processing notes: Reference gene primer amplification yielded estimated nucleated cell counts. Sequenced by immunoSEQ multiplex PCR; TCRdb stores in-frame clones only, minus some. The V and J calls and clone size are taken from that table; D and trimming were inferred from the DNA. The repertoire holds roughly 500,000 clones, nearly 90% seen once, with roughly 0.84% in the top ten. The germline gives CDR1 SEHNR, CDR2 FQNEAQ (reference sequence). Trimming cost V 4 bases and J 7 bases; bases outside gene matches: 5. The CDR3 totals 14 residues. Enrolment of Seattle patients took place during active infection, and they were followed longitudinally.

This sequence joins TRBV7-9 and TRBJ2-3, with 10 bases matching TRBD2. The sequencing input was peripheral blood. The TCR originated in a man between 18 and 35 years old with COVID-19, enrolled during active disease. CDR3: CASSSSAGGHTQYF. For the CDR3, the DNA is TGTGCCAGCAGCTCGTCAGCGGGGGGGCATACGCAGTATTTT.